This record looks at one TCR beta chain sequence and its context. The antigen is undetermined. CDR1 SGHNT and CDR2 YYREEE come from the germline V gene (reference sequence). The V end was cut by 4 bases, the J end by 2 bases, with 10 bases between. The CDR3 is 14 amino acids. These data are taken from a study of identifying expanded T cells in peripheral blood. The study, taken as a whole, reports: Across healthy donors, higher total template counts meant significantly greater roughly two-week count variance.

Repertoires were generated with immunoSEQ multiplex PCR, while TCRdb's copy carries only in-frame clones and drops some. The sample has over 80,000 clones, approximately 84% seen once. The TCR originated in a person aged 18 to 75 in good health. The chain couples TRBV5-4 to TRBJ1-5; possibly TRBD1 for D (5 bases). The sequencing sample was made of blood. CDR3 residues: CASSPGLGNQPQHF. CDR3 bases: TGTGCCAGCAGCCCGGGGCTTGGCAATCAGCCCCAGCATTTT.